This record covers a single T cell receptor (beta chain). CDR1 is SGHAT and CDR2 is FQNNGV in the germline V gene. This CDR3 is built from 13 residues. V was trimmed by 3 bases and J by 8 bases, leaving 13 bases between them. At baseline, cycle 4 day 1, and cycle 7 day 1, blood was sampled. The entry originates in a study of OX40 agonist ivuxolimab in advanced cancers. Study-wide background: At 0.01 to 10 mg/kg, ivuxolimab was administered intravenously to patients every 2 weeks.

The repertoire was sequenced with immunoSEQ multiplex PCR; TCRdb's copy has only in-frame clones and lacks some. The sample has about 45,000 clones; 75% to 90% are singletons. Sample: CD4+ or CD8+ T cells sorted from blood, taken in a trial of the OX40 agonist ivuxolimab. The TCR comes from an adult with an advanced solid tumor such as melanoma, head and neck, liver or kidney cancer. This chain connects TRBV11-2 to TRBJ1-1; D gene uncertain. The CDR3 DNA reads TGTGCCAGCAGCTTTTTCGGAGGCGAAGAAGCTTTCTTT. Translation gives CASSFFGGEEAFF.